A selection of T cell receptor beta chains follows, all from one sample in a study of memory CD4+ T cells and cytomegalovirus serostatus. Produced via immunoSEQ multiplex PCR; TCRdb's table is partial and in-frame only. The sample lists about 50,000 clones; roughly 87% were seen once. Sequences were obtained from memory CD4+ T cells from blood. The receptors derive from an adult in good health and CMV-seronegative. CDR3s include the opening cysteine and the closing phenylalanine or tryptophan. D genes are given only for firm matches. Clone size, where shown, is once, few, many, or a class for clones that have expanded.

CASSAETGPEQYF TGTGCCAGCAGCGCCGAAACAGGTCCCGAGCAGTACTTC - - TRBJ2-7 TRBV9
CASSLAVGWDRVHGYTF TGTGCCAGCAGCTTAGCGGTGGGTTGGGACAGGGTGCATGGCTACACCTTC - TRBD1 TRBJ1-2 TRBV7-2
CASSQGSGVNSPLHF TGTGCCAGCAGCCAGGGGTCGGGGGTGAATTCACCCCTCCACTTT - - TRBJ1-6 TRBV5-5
CASSRMDSGGLYGYTF TGTGCCAGTAGTAGGATGGACAGCGGGGGCCTCTATGGCTACACCTTC - - TRBJ1-2 TRBV19
CASDRGDSGANVLTF TGTGCCAGTGACAGGGGGGACTCTGGGGCCAACGTCCTGACTTTC - TRBD1 TRBJ2-6 TRBV19
CASSQDYRQPQHF TGTGCCAGCAGCCAAGATTACAGGCAGCCCCAGCATTTT once - TRBJ1-5 TRBV5-4
CSVWDRGVIYF TGCAGCGTCTGGGACAGGGGGGTCATATATTTT many TRBD1 TRBJ1-3 TRBV29-1
CASSSSGSYEQYF TGTGCCAGCAGCTCGAGCGGCTCCTACGAGCAGTACTTC once - TRBJ2-7 TRBV5-6
CASSISGLDYGYTF TGTGCCAGTAGTATATCCGGGTTAGACTATGGCTACACCTTC - - TRBJ1-2 TRBV19
CASSLGVNYGYTF TGTGCCAGCAGCCTGGGCGTTAACTATGGCTACACCTTC - - TRBJ1-2 TRBV5-6
CASSLGSGRPQYF TGTGCCAGCAGCTTGGGTAGCGGGAGGCCCCAGTACTTC - TRBD2 TRBJ2-7 TRBV5-4
CASSRADGEETQYF TGTGCCAGCAGCAGAGCCGACGGGGAAGAGACCCAGTACTTC medium-sized - TRBJ2-5 TRBV5-4
CASSLVRRPSGPDNYGYTF TGTGCCAGCAGCTTAGTAAGGCGTCCTTCAGGGCCCGATAACTATGGCTACACCTTC few - TRBJ1-2 TRBV7-8
CASSASAPDNSPLHF TGTGCCAGCAGCGCTAGTGCACCAGATAATTCACCCCTCCACTTT - - TRBJ1-6 TRBV7-9
CASSLPSYNEQFF TGTGCCAGCAGCTTGCCATCCTACAATGAGCAGTTCTTC - - TRBJ2-1 TRBV11-2
CASSPGEWTETGELFF TGTGCCAGCAGCCCCGGGGAGTGGACGGAAACCGGGGAGCTGTTTTTT once - TRBJ2-2 TRBV7-3
CASSYGRYTGELFF TGTGCCAGCAGTTATGGGCGGTACACCGGGGAGCTGTTTTTT - - TRBJ2-2 TRBV6-6
CASSEAPRSPLHF TGTGCCAGCAGTGAAGCACCACGCTCACCCCTCCACTTT - - TRBJ1-6 TRBV2
CASSFDWSTEAFF TGTGCCAGCAGCTTTGATTGGAGCACTGAAGCTTTCTTT few - TRBJ1-1 TRBV6-6
CASSYSIVNEQFF TGTGCCAGCAGTTACTCGATAGTGAATGAGCAGTTCTTC - - TRBJ2-1 TRBV6-6
CASSRGGPGELFF TGTGCCAGCAGTCGGGGGGGGCCCGGGGAGCTGTTTTTT - TRBD2 TRBJ2-2 TRBV6-6
CASRLLTGRGNNEQFF TGTGCCAGCAGGCTCCTGACAGGGAGGGGAAACAATGAGCAGTTCTTC - - TRBJ2-1 TRBV5-4
CASSLGGWDEQYF TGTGCCAGCAGCTTAGGAGGGTGGGACGAGCAGTACTTC - - TRBJ2-7 TRBV11-1
CASSLERGSSYEQYF TGTGCCAGCAGCTTGGAGCGGGGGAGTTCCTACGAGCAGTACTTC few TRBD2 TRBJ2-7 TRBV5-4
CASSFLTGTRSGANVLTF TGTGCCAGTAGCTTCCTCACAGGTACAAGATCTGGGGCCAACGTCCTGACTTTC - - TRBJ2-6 TRBV19
CASRDDSLATEAFF TGTGCCAGCAGAGACGACAGTCTTGCGACTGAAGCTTTCTTT once - TRBJ1-1 TRBV6-4
CASSPGPGTSGGLRADTQYF TGTGCCAGCAGCCCAGGGCCCGGGACTAGCGGGGGACTTCGAGCAGATACGCAGTATTTT - TRBD2 TRBJ2-3 TRBV11-3
CASRWGGYNEQFF TGTGCCAGCAGATGGGGGGGCTACAATGAGCAGTTCTTC - TRBD2 TRBJ2-1 TRBV6-1
CASSPGAGVRTQYF TGTGCCAGCTCACCAGGGGCCGGGGTTAGGACCCAGTACTTC - - TRBJ2-5 TRBV18
CASSWAPSTNEKLFF TGTGCCAGCAGTTGGGCACCCTCAACTAATGAAAAACTGTTTTTT - - TRBJ1-4 TRBV2
CASSPYTEAFF TGTGCCAGCAGTCCGTACACTGAAGCTTTCTTT once - TRBJ1-1 TRBV6-5
CVSSQQGAQYNEQFF TGTGTCAGCTCACAGCAGGGAGCCCAATACAATGAGCAGTTCTTC - - TRBJ2-1 TRBV18
CASSDVRQYEQYF TGTGCCAGCAGCGATGTACGGCAGTACGAGCAGTACTTC - - TRBJ2-7 TRBV7-9
CASRIQGGYGYTF TGTGCCAGCAGGATACAGGGGGGCTATGGCTACACCTTC - TRBD1 TRBJ1-2 TRBV7-2
CAISIGRDYTF TGTGCCATCAGTATTGGCAGGGACTACACCTTC - - TRBJ1-2 TRBV10-3
CASSPTADSLPGEGYTF TGTGCCAGCAGCCCCACCGCGGACAGCCTTCCAGGGGAGGGCTACACCTTC - - TRBJ1-2 TRBV7-3
CASSFGTANTEAFF TGCGCCAGCAGCTTCGGGACGGCGAACACTGAAGCTTTCTTT - - TRBJ1-1 TRBV5-1
CASSYQGQYNEQFF TGTGCCAGCAGTTACCAGGGACAGTACAATGAGCAGTTCTTC - TRBD1 TRBJ2-1 TRBV6-6
CASSPRGAMNTEAFF TGTGCCAGCAGCCCTCGTGGCGCCATGAACACTGAAGCTTTCTTT - - TRBJ1-1 TRBV7-8
CASSDRQGSYEQYF TGTGCCAGCAGCGATCGACAGGGCTCCTACGAGCAGTACTTC - TRBD1 TRBJ2-7 TRBV5-6
CASSDLAGGLQETQYF TGTGCCAGCAGTGATCTAGCGGGGGGCCTCCAAGAGACCCAGTACTTC - TRBD2 TRBJ2-5 TRBV6-1
CASSQDPHRGTGELFF TGCGCCAGCAGCCAAGATCCCCACAGGGGCACCGGGGAGCTGTTTTTT - TRBD1 TRBJ2-2 TRBV4-1
CASSEGLAGDNEQFF TGTGCCAGCAGCGAGGGACTAGCGGGGGACAATGAGCAGTTCTTC - TRBD2 TRBJ2-1 TRBV9
CASSEVGNSYNEQFF TGTGCCAGCAGTGAAGTCGGCAACTCCTACAATGAGCAGTTCTTC - - TRBJ2-1 TRBV6-1
CASSPGGRNYGYTF TGCGCCAGCAGCCCTGGGGGACGGAACTATGGCTACACCTTC - - TRBJ1-2 TRBV5-1
CASSPSRTGNEQYF TGTGCCAGCTCACCGTCCAGGACAGGGAACGAGCAGTACTTC once TRBD1 TRBJ2-7 TRBV18
CSGREATGELFF TGCAGCGGGAGGGAGGCCACCGGGGAGCTGTTTTTT - - TRBJ2-2 TRBV29-1
CASRSEVGSSYNSPLHF TGTGCCAGCAGATCAGAGGTTGGGAGCTCCTATAATTCACCCCTCCACTTT - - TRBJ1-6 TRBV28
CATSRAGQGVSATEAFF TGTGCCACCAGCAGAGCGGGACAGGGCGTTTCGGCGACTGAAGCTTTCTTT - TRBD1 TRBJ1-1 TRBV15
CASSPSGTGSNEQYF TGCGCCAGCAGCCCTTCCGGGACAGGGTCCAACGAGCAGTACTTC - TRBD1 TRBJ2-7 TRBV5-1
CASSLNQGQRKYF TGTGCCAGCAGCTTAAATCAGGGCCAGAGGAAGTACTTC - - TRBJ2-4 TRBV7-2
CASSRDRGRADTQYF TGTGCCAGCAGCCGGGACAGGGGGCGGGCAGATACGCAGTATTTT - TRBD1 TRBJ2-3 TRBV11-2
CASSLVQGGNYGYTF TGTGCCAGCAGCTTGGTCCAGGGTGGAAACTATGGCTACACCTTC few - TRBJ1-2 TRBV5-4
CASSYQSNTEAFF TGTGCCAGCAGCTATCAATCGAACACTGAAGCTTTCTTT - - TRBJ1-1 TRBV7-2